Following are 26 T cell receptor beta chains from one sample sequenced in a study of relationships among human T cell subsets. CD4+CD25+ regulatory T cells came from anti-CD25 bead selection of positively selected CD4+ cells. TCR alpha and beta CDR3s were amplified from mRNA by semiquantitative ARM-PCR. ARM-PCR used tagged nested gene-specific primers, then communal superprimers for exponential amplification. TCRdb analysed the multiplex PCR reads with MiXCR anew, one entry per CDR3 protein. The sample contains some 13,000 distinct CDR3 sequences, over 45% of which appear only once. The sample was Tregs sorted from blood. These receptors originate from a man aged 35 to 55 in good health.

In its sample, this clonotype was seen a few times. The J gene is TRBJ2-3, the V gene TRBV11-1; TRBD2 matches at 7 bases. V dropped 3 bases and J dropped 8; count of bases not matched to a gene: 8. There are 14 residues in the CDR3. Looked up from germline, CDR1 is SGHAT and CDR2 is FQDESV (reference sequence). CDR3 nucleotides: TGTGCCAGCAGCTTCATAGCGGGCCAAGTTACGCAGTATTTT. As protein: CASSFIAGQVTQYF.

This rearrangement joins TRBV6-7 to TRBJ2-7; 7 nucleotides align to TRBD1. TRBV6-7 belongs to the ORF category, with a function that is uncertain. J lost 3 bases, V lost 2 bases, and 7 bases had no gene match. The CDR3 length is 15 residues. The DNA of the CDR3 is TGTGCCAGCAGTTACCCGGGACAGCCGATCTACGAGCAGTACTTC. As protein: CASSYPGQPIYEQYF.

Only a few counts were recorded for this clonotype. V usage is TRBV10-3 and J usage is TRBJ1-1, with D possibly being TRBD1 (5 bases). V lost 7 bases, J lost 1 base, and 10 bases lay in between. The CDR3 is made up of 13 amino acids. Germline V gene sequence: CDR1 ENHRY, CDR2 SYGVKD. The CDR3 nucleotides are TGTGCCATCAATAGGGACGGGAACACTGAAGCTTTCTTT. Encoded protein: CAINRDGNTEAFF.

The genes are TRBV12-3 or TRBV12-4 and TRBJ2-2; 8 nucleotides line up with TRBD1. The V and J ends lost 6 bases and 4 bases, in that order; junction bases with no gene match: 7. This CDR3 contains 15 residues. The DNA for the CDR3 is TGTGCCAGCAGCCCGGGACAGGACCGCACCGGGGAGCTGTTTTTT. This sequence encodes CASSPGQDRTGELFF.

The chain uses TRBV7-8 and TRBJ2-4, with 7 bases identical to TRBD2. The length of the CDR3 is 14 residues. CDR1 and CDR2 (germline): SGHVS, FQNEAQ. V lost 5 bases, J lost 9 bases, and 10 bases stayed unmatched. In DNA, the CDR3 is TGTGCCAGCAGCCCCAAGACTAGGGAGGGCATTCAGTACTTC. Residues: CASSPKTREGIQYF.

V is TRBV12-3 or TRBV12-4 and J is TRBJ1-3; D remains unclear. This CDR3 has 12 residues. Trimming took off 2 bases at V and 1 base at J, with 0 bases between the two ends. CDR3 nucleotides: TGTGCCAGCAGTTTATCTGGAAACACCATATATTTT. This codes for CASSLSGNTIYF.

On this clonotype: A read error may produce the germline difference seen at one junction end. The J gene is TRBJ2-7, the V gene TRBV10-3; D is unresolved. Looked up from germline, CDR1 is ENHRY and CDR2 is SYGVKD. The CDR3 loop spans 13 amino acids. The CDR3 loop reads CASSLSSRWEQYF. CDR3 coding DNA: TGTGCCAGCAGTTTATCCTCCCGGTGGGAGCAGTACTTC.

The sample holds a few counts of this clonotype. The rearrangement uses TRBV28 and TRBJ1-1; D gene ambiguous. The germline V gene has CDR1 MDHEN and CDR2 SYDVKM. The CDR3 spans 11 residues. V was shortened by 5 bases and J by 5 bases, with 6 bases between the two germline ends. The CDR3 is CASSEETEAFF. CDR3 nucleotides: TGTGCCAGCAGTGAAGAAACTGAAGCTTTCTTT. Supplemented by reference TRBV28 and TRBJ1-1, the full variable domain reads DVKVTQSSRYLVKRTGEKVFLECVQDMDHENMFWYRQDPGLGLRLIYFSYDVKMKEKGDIPEGYSVSREKKERFSLILESASTNQTSMYLCASSEETEAFFGQGTRLTVV.

The sample holds a few counts of this clonotype. This sequence joins TRBV28 and TRBJ2-7; no clear D. Trimming shortened V by 6 bases and J by 1 base, and 7 bases separated the two germline ends. Looked up from germline, CDR1 is MDHEN and CDR2 is SYDVKM. CDR3 size: 12 residues. The CDR3 DNA sequence: TGTGCCAGCAGCGGGTATTCCTACGAGCAGTACTTC. The encoded protein is CASSGYSYEQYF.

This clonotype showed up just a few times. The V call is TRBV29-1, the J call TRBJ2-3; 16 nucleotides match TRBD2. The CDR3 length is 16 residues. Germline values: CDR1 SQVTM, CDR2 ANQGSEA. Trimming removed 6 bases from V and 7 bases from J; junction bases left unmatched: 10. CDR3 loop: CSVAGLAGGTRNTQYF. The CDR3, as DNA: TGCAGCGTCGCGGGACTAGCGGGAGGGACACGGAATACGCAGTATTTT.

The V gene is TRBV5-1, the J gene TRBJ2-3; D remains unclear. V was clipped by 0 bases and J by 0 bases, with 8 bases between them. The length of the CDR3 is 15 residues. Germline lookup yields CDR1 SGHRS and CDR2 YFSETQ. The CDR3 nucleotides read TGCGCCAGCAGCTTGGACGGCACTAGCACAGATACGCAGTATTTT. As protein: CASSLDGTSTDTQYF.

This clonotype was recorded once. V gene TRBV27 combines with J gene TRBJ2-5; 7 nucleotides agree with TRBD1. The CDR3 loop spans 14 amino acids. Germline V CDR1 and CDR2: MNHEY, SMNVEV (reference sequence). The J segment lost 5 bases and the V segment lost 6 bases, leaving 9 bases of the junction unmatched. CDR3 sequence: CASRATGPRETQYF. The CDR3 nucleotides read TGTGCCAGCAGGGCGACAGGGCCCCGGGAGACCCAGTACTTC.

This chain uses TRBV28 with TRBJ2-1, with TRBD1 as a possible D gene (6 bases). The CDR3 loop spans 14 amino acids. In germline, CDR1 is MDHEN, CDR2 SYDVKM. V gave up 8 bases and J gave up 11 bases, with 22 bases separating them. CDR3 nucleotide sequence: TGTGCCAGCGCTAAAATTACAGGGAAGTTGCAGCAGTTCTTC. It yields the protein CASAKITGKLQQFF.

This sequence joins TRBV28 and TRBJ2-5, with 13 bases fitting TRBD2. The germline gives CDR1 MDHEN, CDR2 SYDVKM. V was clipped by 5 bases and J by 4 bases; unmatched bases: 4. CDR3 length equals 15 residues. DNA of the CDR3: TGTGCCAGCAGTAAACTAGCGGGGGGGACAGAGACCCAGTACTTC. Amino acids: CASSKLAGGTETQYF.

This clonotype was seen a single time. The V gene is TRBV20-1, the J gene TRBJ2-3; no reliable D call. Germline values: CDR1 DFQATT, CDR2 SNEGSKA (reference sequence). Trimming left V 6 bases short and J 2 bases short, with 12 bases between. This CDR3 region has 13 residues. Written as DNA, the CDR3 is TGCAGTGCCGCCTTAGGCCCCACAGATACGCAGTATTTT. Residues: CSAALGPTDTQYF.

The rearrangement uses TRBV28 and TRBJ2-7; 9 positions agree with TRBD1. From germline, CDR1 is MDHEN and CDR2 SYDVKM. The CDR3 is 13 amino acids. After removal of 6 bases from V and 5 bases from J, the junction contained 5 bases not matched to a gene. In DNA, the CDR3 is TGTGCCAGCAGCTTCCGGGACAGGGACGAGCAGTACTTC. Encoded protein: CASSFRDRDEQYF.

The chain combines TRBV25-1 with TRBJ2-1; D unclear. Trimming took off 5 bases at V and 1 base at J, with 9 bases between the two ends. The CDR3 has 14 residues. The V gene's germline CDR1 is MGHDK and CDR2 SYGVNS. The CDR3 sequence is CASSKHGSYNEQFF. The CDR3 DNA reads as TGTGCCAGCAGTAAGCACGGGTCCTACAATGAGCAGTTCTTC.

The rearrangement links TRBV3-1 to TRBJ2-7, with a weak D call TRBD1 (6 bases). V lost 4 bases to trimming and J lost 7 bases, with 14 bases between them. The CDR3 extends over 13 amino acids. Germline CDR1 LGHDT, CDR2 YNNKEL (reference sequence). CDR3 DNA: TGTGCCAGCAGCCCGAACAGGGAAGGGGAGCAGTACTTC. Translated, it gives CASSPNREGEQYF.

The rearrangement joins TRBV6-5 to TRBJ2-1; 13 nucleotides agree with TRBD2. The germline V gene encodes CDR1 MNHEY and CDR2 SVGAGI. Unmatched junction bases numbered 5, after V lost 6 bases and J lost 0 bases. The CDR3 extends over 17 amino acids. CDR3 DNA sequence: TGTGCCAGCAGACAACGGACTAGCGGGAGCTCCTACAATGAGCAGTTCTTC. As protein: CASRQRTSGSSYNEQFF.

The CDR3 DNA follows: TGTGCCAGCAGCTCGGACAGGGATGGGGAGCAGTACTTC. Its translation is CASSSDRDGEQYF. This chain connects TRBV11-2 to TRBJ2-7; TRBD1 agrees at 8 bases. After removal of 4 bases from V and 7 bases from J, the junction contained 6 bases not matched to a gene. This CDR3 is 13 amino acids long. CDR1 and CDR2 from the germline V gene are SGHAT and FQNNGV.

This clonotype is a singleton in its sample. The chain joins TRBV4-2 to TRBJ2-1; either TRBD1 or TRBD2 may fit D (5 bases each). Germline values: CDR1 LGHNA, CDR2 YNFKEQ. The V end was cut by 4 bases, the J end by 2 bases, with 12 bases between. The CDR3 is 15 residues long. The CDR3, as DNA: TGTGCCAGCAGCCCGGGACGGTTCACCTACAATGAGCAGTTCTTC. This sequence encodes CASSPGRFTYNEQFF.

By its share, this clonotype is medium-sized. The rearrangement joins TRBV12-3 or TRBV12-4 to TRBJ1-1; 7 bases match TRBD1. The V gene end was trimmed by 5 bases and the J gene end by 6 bases; junction bases not matched to a gene: 9. The CDR3 consists of 14 residues. DNA for the CDR3: TGTGCCAGCAGTCCGAGACAGGGTGGGGCTGAAGCTTTCTTT. Protein product: CASSPRQGGAEAFF.

V and J are TRBV5-6 and TRBJ2-3; TRBD1 matches 7 bases. Per the germline V gene, CDR1 is SGHDT and CDR2 is YYEEEE. There are 15 residues in the CDR3. J lost 0 bases, V lost 4 bases, and 5 bases had no gene match. The CDR3: CASSLQGISTDTQYF. DNA for the CDR3: TGTGCCAGCAGCCTACAGGGGATTAGCACAGATACGCAGTATTTT.

The genes are TRBV11-2 and TRBJ2-7; D is uncertain. The CDR3 contains 14 residues. Germline values: CDR1 SGHAT, CDR2 FQNNGV. The ends were cut back, 5 bases at V and 4 bases at J, with 15 bases in the middle. The CDR3: CASSPREAIYEQYF. The CDR3 DNA sequence: TGTGCCAGCAGCCCCCGAGAGGCTATTTACGAGCAGTACTTC. The variable domain in full, with the rest retrieved from reference TRBV11-2 and TRBJ2-7, is EAGVAQSPRYKIIEKRQSVAFWCNPISGHATLYWYQQILGQGPKLLIQFQNNGVVDDSQLPKDRFSAERLKGVDSTLKIQPAKLEDSAVYLCASSPREAIYEQYFGPGTRLTVT.

DNA for the CDR3: TGTGCCAGCAAATCCGGTCTTAGCACAGATACGCAGTATTTT. It is translated as CASKSGLSTDTQYF. V gene TRBV28 combines with J gene TRBJ2-3; D not certain. Germline values: CDR1 MDHEN, CDR2 SYDVKM. Trimming pared 7 bases from V and 0 bases from J, leaving 11 bases between. This CDR3 has 14 residues.

V and J are TRBV5-1 and TRBJ2-1, with D unresolved. V lost 2 bases and J lost 1, with 7 bases in between. Germline V lookup: CDR1 SGHRS, CDR2 YFSETQ. This CDR3 region has 14 residues. CDR3 in amino acids: CASSFEKSYNEQFF. CDR3 sequence (DNA): TGCGCCAGCAGCTTCGAAAAGTCCTACAATGAGCAGTTCTTC.